What follows are 8 T cell receptor beta chains derived from one specimen sequenced in a study of shared clonotypes between healthy human individuals. Sequencing was performed with immunoSEQ multiplex PCR; in TCRdb, only in-frame clones are kept and a portion is missing. The sample comprises some 2,500,000 clones, approximately 93% of which are singletons, and 0.36% rests with the top ten. Specimen: naive CD4+ T cells from PBMCs. Subset of the sample: CD45RA+ positively selected. These receptors were collected from a man in his late teens or twenties in good health. Some clones in this sample may be carry-over from other donors' samples.

The chain carries TRBV4-2 and TRBJ2-2; D is unclear. V gave up 3 bases and J gave up 0 bases, with 2 bases separating them. This CDR3 spans 13 amino acids. Germline lookup yields CDR1 LGHNA and CDR2 YNFKEQ. CDR3 DNA: TGTGCCAGCAGCCACACGAACACCGGGGAGCTGTTTTTT. The encoded protein is CASSHTNTGELFF.

Points on this clone: At the DNA level, this CDR3 is encoded by other sequences in the same sample as well. The chain employs TRBV15 and TRBJ1-1; D unclear. Deletions cut 0 bases from V and 1 base from J, with 6 bases between. CDR3 length: 14 residues. Germline V lookup: CDR1 LNHNV, CDR2 YYDKDF (reference sequence). CDR3 nucleotide sequence: TGTGCCACCAGCAGAGATACGGGGAACACTGAAGCTTTCTTT. It translates to CATSRDTGNTEAFF.

The V and J genes are TRBV6-1 and TRBJ2-5, with 7 bases fitting TRBD1. In germline, CDR1 is MNHNS, CDR2 SASEGT. This CDR3 is built from 14 residues. Trimming at V came to 7 bases and at J to 1 base, leaving 6 bases not matched to a gene. CDR3 sequence reads: CASTPTGSQETQYF. The CDR3 DNA reads TGTGCCAGCACCCCGACAGGGAGCCAAGAGACCCAGTACTTC.

The chain employs TRBV28 and TRBJ2-7, with D maybe TRBD2 (5 bases). Trimming took 6 bases from V and 2 from J, leaving 11 bases between them. CDR1 and CDR2 from the germline V gene are MDHEN and SYDVKM. This CDR3 is 13 amino acids long. CDR3 region: CASRETGTYEQYF. The CDR3 bases are TGTGCCAGCAGAGAGACGGGAACCTACGAGCAGTACTTC.

This sequence joins TRBV7-8 and TRBJ2-5; 7 nucleotides agree with TRBD2. The CDR3 is 16 amino acids. Germline CDR1 is SGHVS and CDR2 is FQNEAQ. V was clipped by 2 bases and J by 3 bases; unmatched bases: 9. The CDR3 here is CASSLLGLAAEETQYF. DNA for the CDR3: TGTGCCAGCAGCTTACTCGGCCTAGCGGCCGAAGAGACCCAGTACTTC. Full variable domain (outside the CDR3, taken from reference TRBV7-8 and TRBJ2-5): GAGVSQSPRYKVAKRGQDVALRCDPISGHVSLFWYQQALGQGPEFLTYFQNEAQLDKSGLPSDRFFAERPEGSVSTLKIQRTQQEDSAVYLCASSLLGLAAEETQYFGPGTRLLVL.

This rearrangement joins TRBV9 to TRBJ2-5; 11 bases are shared with TRBD2. CDR3 length: 16 amino acids. V lost 4 bases and J lost 2; bases outside the gene matches: 7. CDR1 SGDLS and CDR2 YYNGEE come from the germline V gene. DNA of the CDR3: TGTGCCAGCAGCCTTTCGGGACTAGCGGAACAAGAGACCCAGTACTTC. This gives the protein CASSLSGLAEQETQYF.

This clone was picked up one time. This chain connects TRBV5-8 to TRBJ2-3; D perhaps matches TRBD2 (7 bases). The germline V gene encodes CDR1 SGHTS and CDR2 YDEGEE. V was shortened by 3 bases and J by 2 bases, with 16 bases between the two germline ends. CDR3 length: 16 residues. The CDR3 bases are TGTGCCAGCAGCTCGTTAGGGGGGGCAGCCACAGATACGCAGTATTTT. This sequence encodes CASSSLGGAATDTQYF.

The chain is built from TRBV7-2 and TRBJ2-3; tentative D call: TRBD1 (5 bases). CDR1 and CDR2 from the germline V gene are SGHTA and FQGNSA. This CDR3 is 16 amino acids long. Trimming took off 1 base at V and 5 bases at J, with 16 bases between the two ends. As DNA, the CDR3 is TGTGCCAGCAGCTTAGGAGATGGCAGGGCTCTAGATACGCAGTATTTT. Translation gives CASSLGDGRALDTQYF.